This TCR beta chain was captured in a study of control samples from healthy donors and cancer patients. The repertoire was sequenced with immunoSEQ multiplex PCR; TCRdb's copy has only in-frame clones and lacks some. The sample records about 150,000 clones, 90% to 95% being singletons. Germline lookup yields CDR1 SGHTA and CDR2 FQGNSA. J was trimmed by 5 bases and V by 6 bases; bases with no gene match: 12. The CDR3 consists of 15 residues. The J gene is TRBJ2-7, the V gene TRBV7-2, with 8 nucleotides matching TRBD1. This TCR derives from a man younger than 35 in good health. The sample was blood. CDR3 in amino acids: CASRRRGDRSDEQYF. In DNA form, the CDR3 reads TGTGCCAGCAGGAGGAGAGGGGACAGGTCGGACGAGCAGTACTTC.